A selection of T cell receptor beta chains follows, all from one sample in a study of CD8+ T cells in alopecia areata. Libraries were prepared by immunoSEQ multiplex PCR; TCRdb keeps only in-frame clonotypes and omits some of them. The data show 150,000 to 200,000 clones, 59% seen once. This specimen consisted of CD4+ T cells sorted from blood, obtained at week 0. Source of these receptors: a human donor with alopecia areata. Each CDR3 is given with its conserved first and last residue. A D gene is named only where the DNA matches it firmly. The size field is filled for only some rows; it gives once, few, many or a size class.

TRBV2	TRBJ1-6	-	TRBD1	CASSLGVGQGPPLHF	TGTGCCAGCAGCTTAGGCGTGGGACAGGGGCCACCCCTCCACTTT
TRBV29-1	TRBJ2-3	few	-	CSVGSRFTDTQYF	TGCAGCGTTGGGTCAAGGTTCACAGATACGCAGTATTTT
TRBV6-5	TRBJ1-6	-	-	CASSYAENSPLHF	TGTGCCAGCAGTTATGCGGAAAATTCACCCCTCCACTTT
TRBV12-5	TRBJ2-3	few	-	CASGLGQTSTDTQYF	TGTGCTAGTGGTTTAGGACAGACTAGCACAGATACGCAGTATTTT
TRBV30	TRBJ2-2	-	-	CAWRLQTNTGELFF	TGTGCCTGGAGGCTACAGACGAACACCGGGGAGCTGTTTTTT
TRBV30	TRBJ1-2	once	TRBD1	CAWNPGGDYGYTF	TGTGCCTGGAACCCAGGGGGCGACTATGGCTACACCTTC
TRBV2	TRBJ1-6	-	-	CASSVKDSYNSPLHF	TGTGCCAGCAGTGTTAAGGACTCCTATAATTCACCCCTCCACTTT
TRBV11-2	TRBJ2-7	-	-	CASSTYHLSEGYEQYF	TGTGCCAGCAGCACTTACCACCTCTCGGAGGGCTACGAGCAGTACTTC
TRBV5-1	TRBJ2-5	once	-	CASSFGGRLQETQYF	TGCGCCAGCAGCTTCGGGGGGCGCCTCCAGGAGACCCAGTACTTC
TRBV29-1	TRBJ2-3	-	TRBD2	CSVSGGRRDTQYF	TGCAGCGTGTCAGGCGGGAGAAGAGATACGCAGTATTTT
TRBV5-1	TRBJ1-2	-	TRBD1	CASRFGTGYGYTF	TGCGCCAGCAGATTCGGGACAGGCTATGGCTACACCTTC
TRBV10-3	TRBJ2-5	-	TRBD1	CAISELGTGTETQYF	TGTGCCATCAGTGAGCTAGGGACAGGGACAGAGACCCAGTACTTC
TRBV30	TRBJ2-2	-	TRBD2	CAWSKPPSGGNTGELFF	TGTGCCTGGAGTAAACCCCCTAGCGGGGGGAACACCGGGGAGCTGTTTTTT
TRBV11-2	TRBJ2-5	-	-	CASSILEETQYF	TGTGCCAGCAGCATCCTGGAAGAGACCCAGTACTTC
TRBV6-5	TRBJ1-1	-	TRBD1	CASSSGQGWDTEAFF	TGTGCCAGCAGTTCTGGACAGGGTTGGGACACTGAAGCTTTCTTT
TRBV11-3	TRBJ1-2	-	-	CASSLSQGGSGYTF	TGTGCCAGCAGCTTATCTCAGGGAGGCAGTGGCTACACCTTC
TRBV5-1	TRBJ2-7	-	-	CASSWNLQGSGEQYF	TGCGCCAGCAGCTGGAATCTCCAGGGCTCGGGCGAGCAGTACTTC
TRBV6-5	TRBJ1-1	-	-	CASTRNRAEGTEAFF	TGTGCCAGCACAAGGAACAGGGCTGAGGGCACTGAAGCTTTCTTT
TRBV2	TRBJ2-7	few	TRBD2	CASSILASSEQYF	TGTGCCAGCAGTATACTAGCGTCTAGCGAGCAGTACTTC
TRBV18	TRBJ2-7	-	TRBD1	CASSQGAQGEQYF	TGTGCCAGCTCACAGGGGGCGCAGGGAGAGCAGTACTTC
TRBV2	TRBJ2-7	-	-	CASSGASGPYEQYF	TGTGCCAGCAGTGGGGCCTCGGGGCCGTACGAGCAGTACTTC
TRBV5-1	TRBJ1-2	-	TRBD1	CASSPDRVIGYTF	TGCGCCAGCAGTCCGGACAGGGTTATTGGCTACACCTTC
TRBV30	TRBJ2-5	-	TRBD1	CAWSATLRDRGRETQYF	TGTGCCTGGAGCGCCACCCTTCGGGACAGGGGGCGGGAGACCCAGTACTTC
TRBV6-5	TRBJ2-7	-	-	CASSPRQGNSYEQYF	TGTGCCAGCTCTCCCCGGCAGGGCAATTCCTACGAGCAGTACTTC
TRBV5-1	TRBJ2-7	-	TRBD2	CASSLGSSGEYEQYF	TGCGCCAGCAGCTTGGGGTCTAGCGGGGAATACGAGCAGTACTTC
TRBV30	TRBJ1-2	-	TRBD1	CAWSVQGTGGPHGYTF	TGTGCCTGGAGTGTACAGGGGACAGGGGGACCACATGGCTACACCTTC
TRBV14	TRBJ2-7	few	TRBD1	CASSAGTGPSYEQYF	TGTGCCAGCAGCGCCGGGACAGGGCCTTCGTACGAGCAGTACTTC
TRBV7-2	TRBJ1-1	-	-	CASSLDGFRQNTEAFF	TGTGCCAGCAGCTTAGATGGTTTCCGTCAGAACACTGAAGCTTTCTTT
TRBV6-1	TRBJ1-3	-	-	CASRTSVNTIYF	TGTGCCAGCAGAACATCGGTCAACACCATATATTTT
TRBV7-9	TRBJ2-3	few	-	CASSLVLGLSTDTQYF	TGTGCCAGCAGCTTAGTTCTGGGGCTTAGCACAGATACGCAGTATTTT
TRBV5-1	TRBJ1-1	-	TRBD1	CASNPVDRGLGAFF	TGCGCCAGCAACCCCGTTGACAGGGGGCTGGGAGCTTTCTTT
TRBV28	TRBJ1-1	-	-	CASSLFLTNTEAFF	TGTGCCAGCAGTTTATTCCTGACGAACACTGAAGCTTTCTTT